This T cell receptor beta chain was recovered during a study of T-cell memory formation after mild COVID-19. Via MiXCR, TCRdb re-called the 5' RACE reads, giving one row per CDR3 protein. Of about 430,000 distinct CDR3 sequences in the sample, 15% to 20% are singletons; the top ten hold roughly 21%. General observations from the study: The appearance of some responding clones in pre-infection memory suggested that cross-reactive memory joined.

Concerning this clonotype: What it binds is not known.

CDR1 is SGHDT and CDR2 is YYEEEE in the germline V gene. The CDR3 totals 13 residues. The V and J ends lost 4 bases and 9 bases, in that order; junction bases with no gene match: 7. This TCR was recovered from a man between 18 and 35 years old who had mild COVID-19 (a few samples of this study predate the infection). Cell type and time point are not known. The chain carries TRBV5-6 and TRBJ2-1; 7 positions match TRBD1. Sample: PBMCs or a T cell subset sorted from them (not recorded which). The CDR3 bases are TGTGCCAGCAGCCCCGACAGGGATGGTGAGCAGTTCTTC. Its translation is CASSPDRDGEQFF.